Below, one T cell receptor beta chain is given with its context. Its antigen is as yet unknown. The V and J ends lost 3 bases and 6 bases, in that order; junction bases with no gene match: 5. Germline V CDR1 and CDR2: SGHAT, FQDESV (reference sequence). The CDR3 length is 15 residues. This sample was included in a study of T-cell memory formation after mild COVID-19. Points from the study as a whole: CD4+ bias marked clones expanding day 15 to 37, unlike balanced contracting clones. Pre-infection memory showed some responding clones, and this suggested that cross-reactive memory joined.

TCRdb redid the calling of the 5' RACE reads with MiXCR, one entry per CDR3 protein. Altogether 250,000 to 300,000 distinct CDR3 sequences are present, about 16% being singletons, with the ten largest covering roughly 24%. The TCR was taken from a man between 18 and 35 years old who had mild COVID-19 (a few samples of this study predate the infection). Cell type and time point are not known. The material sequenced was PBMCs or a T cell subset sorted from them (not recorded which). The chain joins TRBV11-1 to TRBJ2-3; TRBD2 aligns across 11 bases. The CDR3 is CASSFGGTSGDTQYF. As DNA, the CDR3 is TGTGCCAGCAGCTTCGGTGGGACTAGCGGTGATACGCAGTATTTT.